This T cell receptor beta chain was recorded in a study of beta chain features in type 1 diabetes. Study results and limitations: Individuals with type 1 diabetes displayed fewer insertions and more deletions at VDJ junctions.

On this clone: What it recognizes is unknown.

Purity exceeded 98% in all sorted populations. Of the isolated RNA, all was reverse transcribed, and so the sequenced material was expressed TCRB transcripts. The repertoire was sequenced with immunoSEQ multiplex PCR; TCRdb's copy has only in-frame clones and lacks some. Found here are 390,000 or so clones, approximately 15% of them singletons; the top ten hold roughly 0.038%. This clonotype originated in a man aged 25 to 45 in good health. The sample was naive CD4+ T cells from blood.

The CDR3 DNA sequence: TGTGCCAGCAGCGTAGGCCCACTAGCGGAAACCAATGAGCAGTTCTTC. Translating it yields CASSVGPLAETNEQFF. The chain is built from TRBV9 and TRBJ2-1; 8 bases agree with TRBD2. In germline, CDR1 is SGDLS, CDR2 YYNGEE. V gave up 0 bases and J gave up 6 bases; unmatched junction bases: 8. This CDR3 has 16 residues.